This TCR beta chain came from a study of CD8+ T cells in alopecia areata. TCR sequencing used cDNA made by reverse transcription of extracted RNA. Clones were read by immunoSEQ multiplex PCR, and TCRdb kept only the in-frame ones, dropping some. Here the sample spans about 270,000 clones, roughly 63% being singletons. Noted treatment: oral pan-JAK inhibitor, 5-10 mg twice daily. As for this clone: At the DNA level, this CDR3 is encoded by other sequences in the same sample as well.

This CDR3 is 14 amino acids long. V was trimmed by 5 bases and J by 2 bases, leaving 12 bases between them. Germline V CDR1 and CDR2: SNHLY, FYNNEI. The TCR comes from a human donor with alopecia areata. Sequences were derived from CD4+ T cells sorted from blood, sampled at roughly week 53, from a patient treated with tofacitinib. This chain joins TRBV2 and TRBJ2-5, with D perhaps TRBD1 (6 bases). CDR3 sequence (DNA): TGTGCCAGCAGTTCCGGGACATATCAAGAGACCCAGTACTTC. Translated, it gives CASSSGTYQETQYF.